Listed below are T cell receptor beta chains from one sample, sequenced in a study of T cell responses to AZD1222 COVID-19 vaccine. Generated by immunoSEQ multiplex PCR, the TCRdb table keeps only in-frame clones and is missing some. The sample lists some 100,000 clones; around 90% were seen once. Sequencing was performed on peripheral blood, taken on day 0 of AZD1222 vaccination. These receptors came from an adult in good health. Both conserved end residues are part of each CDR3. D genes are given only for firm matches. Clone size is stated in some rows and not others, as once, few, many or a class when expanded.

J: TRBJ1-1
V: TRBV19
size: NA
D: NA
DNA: TGTGCCAGTAGTATAGATGCGGCGAACACTGAAGCTTTCTTT
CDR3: CASSIDAANTEAFF

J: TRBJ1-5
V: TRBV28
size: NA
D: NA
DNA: TGTGCCAGCAGTTTGGTGGAGAGGCCCCAGCATTTT
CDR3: CASSLVERPQHF

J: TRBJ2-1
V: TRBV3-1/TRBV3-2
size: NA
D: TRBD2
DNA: TGTGCCAGCAGCCAACCGCCGGGGGGGCAGTTCTTC
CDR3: CASSQPPGGQFF

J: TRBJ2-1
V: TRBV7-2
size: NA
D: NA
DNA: TGTGCCAGCAGCTTAGCGTCGCCCTACAATGAGCAGTTCTTC
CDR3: CASSLASPYNEQFF

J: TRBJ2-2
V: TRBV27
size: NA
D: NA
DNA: TGTGCCACTACAACAGGTCTCACCGGGGAGCTGTTTTTT
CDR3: CATTTGLTGELFF

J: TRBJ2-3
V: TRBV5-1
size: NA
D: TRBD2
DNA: TGCGCCAGCAGCGTTCTAGTAGCGGGGGACCTCACAGATACGCAGTATTTT
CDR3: CASSVLVAGDLTDTQYF

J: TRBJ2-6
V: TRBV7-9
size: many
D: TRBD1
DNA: TGTGCCAGCAGCTCCCGGGACAGGGTCGAGTCTGGGGCCAACGTCCTGACTTTC
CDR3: CASSSRDRVESGANVLTF

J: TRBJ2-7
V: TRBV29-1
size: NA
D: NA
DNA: TGCAGCGTTGTCCAGAGAGCCTCCTACGAGCAGTACTTC
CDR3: CSVVQRASYEQYF

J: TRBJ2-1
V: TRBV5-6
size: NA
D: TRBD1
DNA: TGTGCCAGCAGCTTAGTTGTGACAGGGGGCGGAGATGAGCAGTTCTTC
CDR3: CASSLVVTGGGDEQFF

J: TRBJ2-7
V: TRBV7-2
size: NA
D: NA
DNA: TGTGCCAGCAGTTTGGGGGGGACAGAAGAGCAGTACTTC
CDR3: CASSLGGTEEQYF

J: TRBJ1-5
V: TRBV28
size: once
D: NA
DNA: TGTGCCAGCAGGGACAGAAATCAGCCCCAGCATTTT
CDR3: CASRDRNQPQHF

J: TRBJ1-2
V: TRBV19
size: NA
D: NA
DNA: TGTGCCAGTAGTCTCACAGGGCCGTATGGCTACACCTTC
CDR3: CASSLTGPYGYTF

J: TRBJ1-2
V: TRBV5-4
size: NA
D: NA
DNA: TGTGCCAGCAGCTTGACGCAGGGGCATGGCTACACCTTC
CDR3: CASSLTQGHGYTF

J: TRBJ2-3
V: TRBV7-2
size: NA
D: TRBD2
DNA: TGTGCCAGCACCCCTCGGGGGGTAGCGGGCACAGATACGCAGTATTTT
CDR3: CASTPRGVAGTDTQYF

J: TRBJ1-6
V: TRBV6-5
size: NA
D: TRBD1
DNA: TGTGCCACGACCCTGACAGGGCTAGGGCCCCTCCACTTT
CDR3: CATTLTGLGPLHF

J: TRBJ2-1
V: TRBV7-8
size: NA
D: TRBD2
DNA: TGTGCCAGCAGCTTTTCCCGGACTAGCGGGAGCTCCTACAATGAGCAGTTCTTC
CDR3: CASSFSRTSGSSYNEQFF

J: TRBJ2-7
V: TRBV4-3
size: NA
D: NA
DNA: TGCGCCAGCAGCCAAGAATCTAAGGTCTCATACGAGCAGTACTTC
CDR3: CASSQESKVSYEQYF

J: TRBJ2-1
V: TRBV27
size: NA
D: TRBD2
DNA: TGTGCCAGCAGTGTAAAATCCGGGAGGGCCGTTCCTGAGCAGTTCTTC
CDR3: CASSVKSGRAVPEQFF

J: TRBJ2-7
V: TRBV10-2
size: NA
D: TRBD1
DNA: TGCGCCAGCAGGGGGGACAGTTACTCCTACGAGCAGTACTTC
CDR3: CASRGDSYSYEQYF

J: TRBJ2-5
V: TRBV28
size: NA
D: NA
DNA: TGTGCCAGCACCCCCGGTGGGGGTTTGGAGACCCAGTACTTC
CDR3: CASTPGGGLETQYF

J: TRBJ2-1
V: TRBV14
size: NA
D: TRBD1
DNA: TGTGCCAGCAGCTTGGACAGGGGGCTGACCAATGAGCAGTTCTTC
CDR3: CASSLDRGLTNEQFF

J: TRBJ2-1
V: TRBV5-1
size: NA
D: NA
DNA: TGCGCCAGCGGGACCGGGGGTAGCGATGAGCAGTTCTTC
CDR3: CASGTGGSDEQFF

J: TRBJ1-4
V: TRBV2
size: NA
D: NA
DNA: TGTGCCAGCAGTGTGCTACAGAGTAATGAAAAACTGTTTTTT
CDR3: CASSVLQSNEKLFF

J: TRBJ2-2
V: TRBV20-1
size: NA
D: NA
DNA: TGCAGTGCTAGTAGCGACTTCGGTGGCGGAGGGGAGCTGTTTTTT
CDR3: CSASSDFGGGGELFF

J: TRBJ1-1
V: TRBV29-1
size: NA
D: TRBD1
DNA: TGCAGCGTCGAACCCCGGGACAGGGGGCCTGAAGCTTTCTTT
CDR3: CSVEPRDRGPEAFF

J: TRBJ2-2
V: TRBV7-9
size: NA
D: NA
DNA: TGTGCCAGCAGCTCCCCCCGCCAGGCCGGACCCGGGGAGCTGTTTTTT
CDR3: CASSSPRQAGPGELFF

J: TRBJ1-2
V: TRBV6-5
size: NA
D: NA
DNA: TGTGCCAGCAGTTACGAAGGGCCTCTGCAAGGCTACACCTTC
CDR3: CASSYEGPLQGYTF

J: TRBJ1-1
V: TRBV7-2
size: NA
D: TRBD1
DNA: TGTGCCAGCAGCTTAGCGCATCTGGGACAGGGAAACACTGAAGCTTTCTTT
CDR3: CASSLAHLGQGNTEAFF

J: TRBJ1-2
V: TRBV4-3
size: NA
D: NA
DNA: TGCGCCAGCAGCCAATCCCACCTTGAGGGTGTAAACTATGGCTACACCTTC
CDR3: CASSQSHLEGVNYGYTF

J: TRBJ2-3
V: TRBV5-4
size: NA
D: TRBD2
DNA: TGTGCCAGCAGCTTGGGCCGTAGCGGGGGGGGCACAGATACGCAGTATTTT
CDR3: CASSLGRSGGGTDTQYF

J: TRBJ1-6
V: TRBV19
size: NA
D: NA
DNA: TGTGCCAGTAGACCACAGGACTCCTATAATTCACCCCTCCACTTT
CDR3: CASRPQDSYNSPLHF

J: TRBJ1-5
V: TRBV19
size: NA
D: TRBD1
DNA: TGTGCCAGTAGTATCGGGACAGAGGAGGGCCAGCATTTT
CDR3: CASSIGTEEGQHF

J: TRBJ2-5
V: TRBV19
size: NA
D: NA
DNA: TGTGCCAGTAGTATCAGGCTCCTGCGCGGGGAGACCCAGTACTTC
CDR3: CASSIRLLRGETQYF

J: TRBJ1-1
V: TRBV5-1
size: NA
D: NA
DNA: TGCGCCAGCACCTTGAGGTTGGGGAACACTGAAGCTTTCTTT
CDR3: CASTLRLGNTEAFF

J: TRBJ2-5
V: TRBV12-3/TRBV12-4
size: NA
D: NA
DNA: TGTGCCAGCAGTTTAGACCAAGAGACCCAGTACTTC
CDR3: CASSLDQETQYF

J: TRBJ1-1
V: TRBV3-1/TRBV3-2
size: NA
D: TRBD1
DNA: TGTGCCAGCAGCATTACAGGGGGCGAAGAGGCTTTCTTT
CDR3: CASSITGGEEAFF

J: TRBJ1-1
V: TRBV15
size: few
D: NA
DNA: TGTGCCACCAGCAAATCCAGGAACGGTTACACTGAAGCTTTCTTT
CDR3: CATSKSRNGYTEAFF

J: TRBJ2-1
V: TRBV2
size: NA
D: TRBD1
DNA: TGTGCCAGCAACCCTAAGGGACAGTTATACAATGAGCAGTTCTTC
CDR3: CASNPKGQLYNEQFF

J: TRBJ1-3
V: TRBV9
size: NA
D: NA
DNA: TGTGCCAGCAGCGTCTTTGGGGAACCTTCTGGAAACACCATATATTTT
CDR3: CASSVFGEPSGNTIYF

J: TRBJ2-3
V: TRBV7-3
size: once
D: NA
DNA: TGTGCCAGCAGTACTAGTTTGAGAGATACGCAGTATTTT
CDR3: CASSTSLRDTQYF

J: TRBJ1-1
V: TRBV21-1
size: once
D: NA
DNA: TGTGCCAGCAGCAAAGTAGTTGTTCGAATGAGGGTCTTTTACACTGAAGCTTTCTTT
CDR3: CASSKVVVRMRVFYTEAFF

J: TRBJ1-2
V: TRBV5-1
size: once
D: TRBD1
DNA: TGCGCCAGCAGCTTGAGACAGGGAGGCGCGGCGAATGGCTACACCTTC
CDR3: CASSLRQGGAANGYTF

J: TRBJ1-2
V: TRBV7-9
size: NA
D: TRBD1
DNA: TGTGCCAGCAGCCAAATGCGTGACAGGGCCATCGGCTATGGCTACACCTTC
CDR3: CASSQMRDRAIGYGYTF

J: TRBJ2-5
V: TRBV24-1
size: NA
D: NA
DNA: TGTGCCACCAGTAGTTCGTCAGAGGGAGTAAAGACCCAGTACTTC
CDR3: CATSSSSEGVKTQYF

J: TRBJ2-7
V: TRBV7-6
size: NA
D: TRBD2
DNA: TGTGCCAGCAGCTCAAACGTGGGGGGGAGGGAGCAGTACTTC
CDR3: CASSSNVGGREQYF

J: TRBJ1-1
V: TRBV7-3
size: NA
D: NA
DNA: TGTGCCAGCAGCATCCAGGGCAGAGGGCTGAACACTGAAGCTTTCTTT
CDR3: CASSIQGRGLNTEAFF

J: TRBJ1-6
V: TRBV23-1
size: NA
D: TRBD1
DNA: TGCGCCAGCACCTCGACAGGGACCGATTCACCCCTCCACTTT
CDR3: CASTSTGTDSPLHF

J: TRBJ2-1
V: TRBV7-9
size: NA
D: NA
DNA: TGTGCCAGCAGCCAACCAAATCTATACGGTGAGCAGTTCTTC
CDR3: CASSQPNLYGEQFF

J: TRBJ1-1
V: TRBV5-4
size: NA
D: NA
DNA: TGTGCCAGCGGATTAATGTTAGGACAGATGAACACTGAAGCTTTCTTT
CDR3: CASGLMLGQMNTEAFF

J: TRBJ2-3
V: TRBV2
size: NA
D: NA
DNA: TGTGCCAGCATTGGGACTGTAAGGACCAAAACGCAGTATTTT
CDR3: CASIGTVRTKTQYF

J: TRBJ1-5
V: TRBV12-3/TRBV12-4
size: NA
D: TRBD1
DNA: TGTGCCAGCAGCCGGGGACAGAATCAGCCCCAGCATTTT
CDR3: CASSRGQNQPQHF

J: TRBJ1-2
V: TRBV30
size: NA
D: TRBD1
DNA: TGTGCCTGCGGACAGGGGGACTATGGCTACACCTTC
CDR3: CACGQGDYGYTF

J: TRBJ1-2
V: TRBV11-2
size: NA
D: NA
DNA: TGTGCCAGCAGCCAAGGCGGGGACTATGGCTACACCTTC
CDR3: CASSQGGDYGYTF

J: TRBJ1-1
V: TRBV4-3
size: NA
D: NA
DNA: TGCGCCAGCAGCCAAGATAACTTCCTCGAGGGGGCTTTCTTT
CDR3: CASSQDNFLEGAFF

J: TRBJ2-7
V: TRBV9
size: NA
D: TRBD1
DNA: TGTGCCAGCAGCCCACAGACAGGGTCGTCCTACGAGCAGTACTTC
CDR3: CASSPQTGSSYEQYF

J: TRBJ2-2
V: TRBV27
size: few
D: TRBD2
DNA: TGTGCCAGCAGTCCGAGCGGGAGGAACACCGGGGAGCTGTTTTTT
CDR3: CASSPSGRNTGELFF

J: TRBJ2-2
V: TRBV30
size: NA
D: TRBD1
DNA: TGTGCCTGGAGTGGAGAATACAGGGGTGGCGGGGAGCTGTTTTTT
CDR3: CAWSGEYRGGGELFF